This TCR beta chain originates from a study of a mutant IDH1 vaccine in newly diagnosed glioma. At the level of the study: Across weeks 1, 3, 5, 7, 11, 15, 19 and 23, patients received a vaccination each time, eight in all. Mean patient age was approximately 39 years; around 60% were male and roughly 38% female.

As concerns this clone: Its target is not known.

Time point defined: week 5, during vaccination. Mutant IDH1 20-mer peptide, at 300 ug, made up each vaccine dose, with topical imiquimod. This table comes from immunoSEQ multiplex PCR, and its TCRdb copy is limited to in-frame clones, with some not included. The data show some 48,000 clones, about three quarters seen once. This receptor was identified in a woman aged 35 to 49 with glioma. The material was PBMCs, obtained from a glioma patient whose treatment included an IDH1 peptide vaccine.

The CDR3 region has the DNA TGTGCCAGCATCCCAGGGGGCTGGAATCAGCCCCAGCATTTT. Translating gives CASIPGGWNQPQHF. The J gene is TRBJ1-5, the V gene TRBV6-1; TRBD1 agrees at 8 bases. Germline CDR1 and CDR2: MNHNS and SASEGT. The CDR3 runs to 14 residues. V lost 7 bases and J lost 4; bases outside the gene matches: 6.